These T cell receptor beta chains were read from a single sample in a study of CD8+CD57+ T cells in acquired aplastic anemia. TCRdb ran MiXCR on the reads and lists one entry per CDR3 protein. The data show 200,000 or so distinct CDR3 sequences, with 64% seen just once and around 46% held by the top ten. The sample comprised sorted CD4+, CD8+, or CD8+CD57+ T cells (not recorded which) from PBMCs. These TCRs come from a human donor with severe aplastic anemia or a healthy control (not recorded which). The CDR3 runs from the conserved cysteine through the conserved F or W. A D gene is named only where the DNA matches it firmly. Some rows have no size entry. The others give once, few or many, or a class for an expanded clone.

J gene,V gene,clone size,D gene,CDR3 protein,CDR3 DNA
TRBJ2-7,TRBV7-9,many,NA,CASSLAQFYEQYF,TGTGCCAGCAGCTTAGCGCAGTTCTACGAGCAGTACTTC
TRBJ2-1,TRBV7-3,many,TRBD2,CASSTGLVPHNEQFF,TGTGCCAGCAGCACGGGACTAGTACCCCACAATGAGCAGTTCTTC
TRBJ1-1,TRBV7-9,few,NA,CASSLATGVNTEAFF,TGTGCCAGCAGCCTTGCGACAGGCGTGAACACTGAAGCTTTTTTT
TRBJ2-7,TRBV7-9,NA,NA,CASSPPSAGTYEQYF,TGTGCCAGCAGCCCCCCCTCGGCCGGCACCTACGAGCAGTACTTC
TRBJ1-2,TRBV19,many,NA,CASSPLGLWPYGYTF,TGTGCCAGTAGTCCTCTCGGACTCTGGCCATATGGCTACACCTTC
TRBJ2-1,TRBV9,NA,NA,CACTRGGSSYNEQFF,TGTGCCTGCACCAGGGGGGGAAGCTCCTACAATGAGCAGTTCTTC
TRBJ2-7,TRBV7-2,NA,TRBD1,CASSSRTGLNEQYF,TGTGCCAGCAGCTCCCGGACAGGGCTAAACGAGCAGTACTTC
TRBJ1-2,TRBV15,NA,NA,CATSRGRTGNYGYTF,TGTGCCACCAGCAGGGGTCGGACCGGGAACTATGGCTACACCTTC
TRBJ1-5,TRBV24-1,NA,NA,CATSSLPGEQQHF,TGTGCCACCAGTTCACTCCCAGGGGAGCAACAGCATTTT
TRBJ2-5,TRBV2,many,NA,CASSAQLNRRGSQETQYF,TGTGCCAGCAGTGCTCAATTAAATCGTAGAGGAAGTCAAGAGACCCAGTACTTC
TRBJ2-3,TRBV24-1,NA,TRBD1,CATSGGQGVDTQYF,TGTGCCACCAGTGGGGGACAGGGAGTGGATACACAGTATTTT
TRBJ2-2,TRBV24-1,NA,TRBD2,CATSDTPRGGETGELFF,TGTGCCACCAGTGATACTCCGCGGGGGGGCGAGACCGGGGAGCTGTTTTTT
TRBJ2-2,TRBV20-1,NA,TRBD2,CSARGSGGDTGELFF,TGCAGTGCTAGAGGTAGCGGGGGGGACACCGGGGAGCTGTTTTTT
TRBJ1-4,TRBV29-1,NA,NA,CSVQGTNEKLFF,TGCAGCGTTCAAGGGACTAATGAAAAACTGTTTTTT
TRBJ1-6,TRBV7-9,NA,NA,CASSLAKGLGNSPLHF,TGCGCCAGCAGCTTGGCTAAGGGACTGGGGAATTCACCCCTCCACTTT
TRBJ2-5,TRBV2,NA,TRBD1,CASRGQVTSETQYF,TGTGCCAGTAGGGGGCAGGTGACATCGGAGACCCAGTACTTC
TRBJ2-1,TRBV7-9,once,NA,CASSFGISYNEQFF,TGTGCCAGCAGCTTTGGGATCTCCTACAATGAGCAGTTCTTC
TRBJ1-2,TRBV10-3,few,NA,CASSGASQRDISTYGYTF,TGTGCCAGCAGTGGGGCGTCACAAAGGGACATCTCGACCTATGGCTACACCTTC
TRBJ2-5,TRBV7-9,NA,NA,CASSLFGEETQYF,TGTGCCAGCAGCTTATTTGGGGAAGAGACCCAGTACTTC
TRBJ2-5,TRBV4-1,NA,TRBD2,CASSQVLADQETQYF,TGCGCCAGCAGCCAAGTACTAGCGGACCAAGAGACCCAGTACTTC
TRBJ2-7,TRBV20-1,NA,NA,CSAREPRGTSYEQYF,TGCAGTGCTAGAGAACCTAGAGGTACCTCCTACGAGCAGTACTTC
TRBJ2-1,TRBV7-9,few,NA,CASSLALNEQFF,TGTGCCAGCAGCTTAGCTCTCAATGAGCAGTTCTTC
TRBJ2-7,TRBV7-9,NA,TRBD1,CASSRRDRGYEQYF,TGTGCCAGCAGCCGACGGGACAGGGGTTACGAGCAGTACTTC
TRBJ2-1,TRBV7-2,NA,NA,CASSFGWGAERFF,NA
TRBJ1-1,TRBV20-1,few,NA,CSAPPIRAGPNTEAFF,TGCAGTGCTCCGCCTATCCGGGCAGGGCCAAACACTGAAGCTTTCTTT
TRBJ2-2,TRBV7-2,NA,NA,CASSQLARNTGELFF,TGTGCCAGCAGTCAGCTAGCGAGGAACACCGGGGAGCTGTTTTTT
TRBJ2-1,TRBV7-9,NA,NA,CASSTPEASAVPYNEQFF,TGTGCCAGCAGTACCCCCGAAGCGAGCGCGGTGCCCTACAATGAGCAGTTCTTC
TRBJ1-3,TRBV7-2,NA,NA,CASSLIGNTIYF,TGTGCCAGCAGCTTAATTGGAAACACCATATATTTT
TRBJ1-2,TRBV7-6,few,NA,CASSPYRDAGGYTF,TGTGCCAGCAGTCCTTACAGGGACGCGGGGGGCTACACCTTC
TRBJ2-3,TRBV28,many,NA,CATQPLASTQYF,TGTGCCACCCAACCCCTCGCGAGTACGCAGTATTTT
TRBJ2-7,TRBV19,many,NA,CASSIGGGAYEQYF,TGTGCCAGTAGTATAGGAGGGGGGGCCTACGAGCAGTACTTC
TRBJ1-1,TRBV29-1,NA,TRBD1,CSISRTGATEAFF,TGCAGCATCAGCCGGACAGGGGCCACTGAAGCTTTCTTT
TRBJ1-1,TRBV10-3,once,NA,CAISPGQMNTEAFF,TGTGCCATCAGCCCCGGACAGATGAACACTGAAGCTTTCTTT
TRBJ2-7,TRBV9,NA,NA,CASSVGGGEHYEQYF,TGTGCCAGCAGCGTAGGAGGGGGGGAGCATTACGAGCAGTACTTC
TRBJ2-7,TRBV2,NA,NA,CASSDDGVGEQYF,TGTGCCAGCAGTGATGACGGGGTGGGGGAGCAGTACTTC
TRBJ2-5,TRBV7-3,once,TRBD2,CASSRLAGQETQYF,TGTGCCAGCAGTCGACTAGCGGGGCAAGAGACCCAGTACTTC
TRBJ2-1,TRBV6-1,NA,NA,CASGAGTGGNEQFF,TGTGCCAGCGGTGCCGGGACTGGCGGCAATGAGCAGTTCTTC
TRBJ1-2,TRBV20-1,NA,TRBD1,CSVRGQGVNYGYTF,TGCAGTGTTCGTGGGCAGGGGGTTAACTATGGCTACACCTTC
TRBJ2-5,TRBV5-4,NA,NA,CASSPGPKEETQYF,TGTGCCAGCAGTCCGGGACCCAAGGAGGAGACCCAGTACTTC
TRBJ2-3,TRBV20-1,few,TRBD2,CSARGLAADTQYF,TGCAGTGCCCGGGGACTAGCGGCAGATACGCAGTATTTT
TRBJ1-2,TRBV3-1,many,NA,CASSQDGQGDGYTF,TGTGCCAGCAGCCAAGATGGGCAGGGTGACGGCTACACCTTC
TRBJ2-3,TRBV7-3,NA,NA,CASSSPSHSTDTQYF,TGTGCCAGCAGCTCACCTTCACATTCCACAGATACGCAGTATTTT
TRBJ2-7,TRBV20-1,many,TRBD2,CSARVSGSYEQYF,TGCAGTGCTAGAGTCAGCGGGAGCTACGAGCAGTACTTC
TRBJ2-5,TRBV2,many,TRBD2,CASSEGSGGSQETQYF,TGTGCCAGCAGCGAGGGTAGCGGGGGTTCACAAGAGACCCAGTACTTC
TRBJ1-6,TRBV20-1,NA,NA,CSAPRDRLNSPLHF,TGCAGTGCTCCGAGAGACAGGCTTAATTCACCCCTCCACTTT
TRBJ2-5,TRBV10-3,NA,NA,CAISESGTRTETQYF,TGTGCCATCAGTGAGTCTGGGACACGTACTGAGACCCAGTACTTC
TRBJ2-7,TRBV9,few,NA,CASSVSPFSYEQYF,TGTGCCAGCAGCGTAAGCCCATTCTCCTACGAGCAGTACTTC
TRBJ1-1,TRBV11-1,NA,NA,CASSPETVNTEAFF,TGTGCCAGCAGCCCCGAGACAGTGAACACTGAAGCTTTCTTT
TRBJ1-5,TRBV5-6,many,NA,CASSQDGYNQPQHF,TGTGCCAGCAGCCAGGACGGATACAATCAGCCCCAGCATTTT
TRBJ2-7,TRBV20-1,few,TRBD2,CSASNVGSGSGEQYF,TGCAGTGCTAGTAACGTTGGCAGCGGGAGTGGCGAGCAGTACTTC
TRBJ2-7,TRBV6-1,NA,NA,CASSYLRNSYEQYF,TGTGCCAGCAGTTATCTGCGGAACTCCTACGAGCAGTACTTC
TRBJ2-7,TRBV30,few,TRBD1,CAWSPGQGAGEQYF,TGTGCCTGGAGTCCGGGGCAGGGGGCCGGCGAGCAGTACTTC